The TCR beta chain described here comes from a study of control samples from healthy donors and cancer patients. Measured with immunoSEQ multiplex PCR; TCRdb has only the in-frame clones, and not every one. Of 130,000 or so clones detected, approximately 94% appear once; the ten largest clones hold around 14%. Sequencing was performed on blood. The receptor was derived from a man between 35 and 55 years old in good health.

This CDR3 is CASSLVSGFDEQFF. The CDR3 region has the DNA TGTGCCAGCAGCTTAGTATCAGGGTTCGATGAGCAGTTCTTC. The chain couples TRBV13 to TRBJ2-1; tentatively, D is TRBD1 (5 bases). The germline gives CDR1 PRHDT, CDR2 FYEKMQ (reference sequence). Trimming took 1 base from V and 8 from J, leaving 12 bases between them. The CDR3 has 14 amino acids.